A selection of T cell receptor beta chains follows, all from one sample in a study of shared clonotypes between healthy human individuals. Produced via immunoSEQ multiplex PCR; TCRdb's table is partial and in-frame only. The sample has 2 million to 3 million clones; 80% to 95% are singletons. The sequenced sample consisted of naive CD4+ T cells from PBMCs. The receptors shown here come from a man younger than 30 in good health. Some clones in this sample may be carry-over from other donors' samples. The CDR3 runs from the conserved cysteine through the conserved F or W. The D gene is left open where the match is weak. The listing skips clone size in some rows; elsewhere it reads once, few, many or a size class.

len: 17; j_gene: TRBJ2-3; v_gene: TRBV5-6; d_gene: TRBD2; abundance: -; CDR3aa: CASSLVSLAGITDTQYF; CDR3nt: TGTGCCAGCAGCTTGGTTTCGCTAGCGGGAATCACAGATACGCAGTATTTT
len: 17; j_gene: TRBJ2-6; v_gene: TRBV30; d_gene: TRBD1; abundance: -; CDR3aa: CALQGRGSSSGANVLTF; CDR3nt: TGTGCCTTACAGGGGAGAGGGTCAAGCTCTGGGGCCAACGTCCTGACTTTC
len: 16; j_gene: TRBJ2-5; v_gene: TRBV7-9; d_gene: -; abundance: -; CDR3aa: CASSYHPTGHQETQYF; CDR3nt: TGTGCCAGCAGCTATCACCCGACGGGCCACCAAGAGACCCAGTACTTC
len: 16; j_gene: TRBJ1-3; v_gene: TRBV28; d_gene: -; abundance: -; CDR3aa: CASSLDLGTSGNTIYF; CDR3nt: TGTGCCAGCAGTTTAGACCTCGGGACCTCTGGAAACACCATATATTTT
len: 15; j_gene: TRBJ2-1; v_gene: TRBV9; d_gene: TRBD1; abundance: -; CDR3aa: CASSGRQGRNNEQFF; CDR3nt: TGTGCCAGCAGCGGCCGACAGGGCCGAAACAATGAGCAGTTCTTC
len: 14; j_gene: TRBJ2-7; v_gene: TRBV6-5; d_gene: -; abundance: -; CDR3aa: CASSYLDSSYEQYF; CDR3nt: TGTGCCAGCAGTTACTTGGACAGCTCCTACGAGCAGTACTTC
len: 14; j_gene: TRBJ1-6; v_gene: TRBV7-9; d_gene: TRBD1; abundance: -; CDR3aa: CASSLGQGPSPLHF; CDR3nt: TGTGCCAGCAGCTTGGGACAGGGGCCATCACCCCTCCACTTT
len: 14; j_gene: TRBJ1-2; v_gene: TRBV10-3; d_gene: -; abundance: -; CDR3aa: CAISESGRYYGYTF; CDR3nt: TGTGCCATCAGTGAGTCAGGCCGATACTATGGCTACACCTTC
len: 14; j_gene: TRBJ1-2; v_gene: TRBV6-6; d_gene: TRBD1; abundance: -; CDR3aa: CASSYDRGSYGYTF; CDR3nt: TGTGCCAGCAGTTACGACAGGGGGTCCTATGGCTACACCTTC
len: 11; j_gene: TRBJ2-5; v_gene: TRBV20-1; d_gene: -; abundance: -; CDR3aa: CSASYPETQYF; CDR3nt: TGCAGTGCTAGCTATCCAGAGACCCAGTACTTC
len: 16; j_gene: TRBJ2-2; v_gene: TRBV19; d_gene: -; abundance: -; CDR3aa: CASSILASRHPGELFF; CDR3nt: TGTGCCAGTAGTATTCTGGCTAGCCGTCACCCGGGGGAGCTGTTTTTT
len: 14; j_gene: TRBJ2-7; v_gene: TRBV2; d_gene: -; abundance: -; CDR3aa: CASSAGAAVYEQYF; CDR3nt: TGTGCCAGCAGCGCCGGAGCGGCGGTCTACGAGCAGTACTTC
len: 14; j_gene: TRBJ1-1; v_gene: TRBV5-1; d_gene: -; abundance: -; CDR3aa: CASNRDGPNTEAFF; CDR3nt: TGCGCCAGCAACAGAGACGGACCGAACACTGAAGCTTTCTTT
len: 15; j_gene: TRBJ2-5; v_gene: TRBV6-1; d_gene: -; abundance: -; CDR3aa: CASRVEERSQETQYF; CDR3nt: TGTGCCAGCAGGGTGGAAGAGCGGAGCCAAGAGACCCAGTACTTC
len: 15; j_gene: TRBJ2-1; v_gene: TRBV7-9; d_gene: TRBD1; abundance: -; CDR3aa: CASSLGDRVYNEQFF; CDR3nt: TGTGCCAGCAGCTTAGGGGACAGGGTTTACAATGAGCAGTTCTTC
len: 14; j_gene: TRBJ1-1; v_gene: TRBV29-1; d_gene: -; abundance: few; CDR3aa: CSVVGLWEGTEAFF; CDR3nt: TGCAGCGTGGTAGGGTTGTGGGAGGGGACTGAAGCTTTCTTT
len: 15; j_gene: TRBJ2-1; v_gene: TRBV18; d_gene: -; abundance: few; CDR3aa: CASSPDFLGSNEQFF; CDR3nt: TGTGCCAGCTCACCAGACTTCCTGGGATCCAATGAGCAGTTCTTC
len: 12; j_gene: TRBJ2-2; v_gene: TRBV9; d_gene: -; abundance: -; CDR3aa: CASSVVPGELFF; CDR3nt: TGTGCCAGCAGCGTAGTCCCCGGGGAGCTGTTTTTT
len: 13; j_gene: TRBJ2-5; v_gene: TRBV11-2; d_gene: -; abundance: -; CDR3aa: CASSLDSRQTQYF; CDR3nt: TGTGCCAGCAGCTTAGATTCCAGACAGACCCAGTACTTC